This T cell receptor beta chain was obtained from a study of OX40 agonist ivuxolimab in advanced cancers. Findings and limits, study-wide: At doses 0.1 to 3.0 mg/kg, CD4+ and CD8+ clones expanded.

Trimming removed 0 bases from V and 1 base from J, with 12 bases in between. CDR1 MGHRA and CDR2 YSYEKL come from the germline V gene. The CDR3 covers 16 residues. Concerning this clone: Antigen specificity is unknown.

Generated by immunoSEQ multiplex PCR, the TCRdb table keeps only in-frame clones and is missing some. The data show 30,000 to 35,000 clones, roughly 87% seen once. Sequencing was performed on CD4+ or CD8+ T cells sorted from blood, taken in a trial of the OX40 agonist ivuxolimab. This clonotype was obtained from an adult with an advanced solid tumor such as melanoma, head and neck, liver or kidney cancer. This chain uses TRBV4-1 with TRBJ1-1; D ambiguous. The CDR3 here is CASSQDRLDGNTEAFF. CDR3 DNA sequence: TGCGCCAGCAGCCAAGACCGTCTGGACGGGAACACTGAAGCTTTCTTT.